This TCR beta chain was sequenced during a study of T-cell memory formation after mild COVID-19. TCRdb processed the 5' RACE reads anew with MiXCR; each CDR3 protein has one entry. The repertoire holds about 400,000 distinct CDR3 sequences, with 20% to 30% as singletons. The CDR3 has 13 amino acids. The V end lost 3 bases, the J end lost 8 bases, and 11 bases lay between the germline ends. CDR1 and CDR2 from the germline V gene are SEHNR and FQNEAQ (reference sequence). The sequenced material came from PBMCs or a T cell subset sorted from them (not recorded which). The chain uses TRBV7-9 and TRBJ2-4; a possible D gene is TRBD2 (6 bases). The source of this sequence is an adult woman who had mild COVID-19 (a few samples of this study predate the infection). Cell type and time point are not known. The CDR3 spells CASSFGGGDIQYF. The DNA for the CDR3 is TGTGCCAGCAGCTTTGGCGGCGGGGACATTCAGTACTTC. Supplemented by reference TRBV7-9 and TRBJ2-4, the full variable domain reads DTGVSQNPRHKITKRGQNVTFRCDPISEHNRLYWYRQTLGQGPEFLTYFQNEAQLEKSRLLSDRFSAERPKGSFSTLEIQRTEQGDSAMYLCASSFGGGDIQYFGAGTRLSVL.